This T cell receptor beta chain was identified in a study of cytomegalovirus exposure and HLA in healthy donors. The CDR3 has 15 residues. Trimming pared 0 bases from V and 3 bases from J, leaving 10 bases between. Per germline, CDR1 SGDLS and CDR2 YYNGEE. PCR used 60 Vbeta primers and 13 Jbeta primers. Clones were read by immunoSEQ multiplex PCR, and TCRdb kept only the in-frame ones, dropping some. The sample shows about 190,000 clones, over 70% of them seen only once. The rearrangement links TRBV9 to TRBJ2-1; D is possibly TRBD1 (5 bases). Sequencing was carried out using PBMCs. The TCR originated in a woman between 18 and 29 years old in good health and CMV-seronegative. CDR3 protein: CASSVGRQNYNEQFF. CDR3 sequence (DNA): TGTGCCAGCAGCGTAGGGCGACAGAACTACAATGAGCAGTTCTTC.